These T cell receptor beta chains were read from a single sample in a study of shared clonotypes between healthy human individuals. Assay used: immunoSEQ multiplex PCR; TCRdb lists only in-frame clones, some missing. Among a few hundred thousand clones listed, almost 97% were seen once. The source material was naive CD4+ T cells sorted from blood. Receptor source: a woman aged 30 to 39 in good health. CDR3s include the opening cysteine and the closing phenylalanine or tryptophan. D genes are given only for firm matches. Size is stated for part of the rows, as once, few or many counts, or as a class when the clone is expanded.

V gene	clone size	D gene	J gene	CDR3 length	CDR3 DNA	CDR3 protein
TRBV15	-	-	TRBJ2-1	14	TGTGCCACCAGCAGAGCCCTACAGGGCAATGAGCAGTTCTTC	CATSRALQGNEQFF
TRBV7-9	-	-	TRBJ2-7	17	TGTGCCAGCAGCATCCCTGCTCCCGGGCTGGTGGGCTACGAGCAGTACTTC	CASSIPAPGLVGYEQYF
TRBV29-1	-	TRBD1	TRBJ2-5	12	TGCAGTCACAGGGGGCTTAGGGAGACCCAGTACTTC	CSHRGLRETQYF
TRBV4-1	-	-	TRBJ2-6	16	TGCGCCAGCAGCCAAAGTGGCATTTCTGGGGCCAACGTCCTGACTTTC	CASSQSGISGANVLTF
TRBV29-1	-	TRBD2	TRBJ2-7	15	TGCAGCGTTTCCCGTCCTAGCGGACGCTCCTACGAGCAGTACTTC	CSVSRPSGRSYEQYF
TRBV4-2	-	-	TRBJ1-2	16	TGTGCCAGCAGCCAATCGGTGGTGAACTCGAACTATGGCTACACCTTC	CASSQSVVNSNYGYTF
TRBV5-1	-	-	TRBJ2-2	17	TGCGCCAGCAGTCCCTACGGTGGGCTAACGAACACCGGGGAGCTGTTTTTT	CASSPYGGLTNTGELFF
TRBV5-1	-	TRBD2	TRBJ2-1	17	TGCGCCAGCAGCTTGGTGCCCCTTCTAGCGGGAGAGGAGGAGCAGTTCTTC	CASSLVPLLAGEEEQFF
TRBV5-4	-	-	TRBJ2-2	18	TGTGCCAGCAGCTCACGTCTTGTTCGGAGCGGGAACACCGGGGAGCTGTTTTTT	CASSSRLVRSGNTGELFF
TRBV7-2	-	-	TRBJ1-1	14	TGTGCCAGCAGCTTAGCTGGGGGGCACACTGAAGCTTTCTTT	CASSLAGGHTEAFF
TRBV6-5	-	TRBD2	TRBJ2-3	16	TGTGCCAGCAGTTACGGGACTAGCGGGAGTGGAGATACGCAGTATTTT	CASSYGTSGSGDTQYF
TRBV7-8	-	-	TRBJ2-2	19	TGTGCCAGCAGCTTAGCGCGAAGTAGGAGGGGGCCGGGCACCGGGGAGCTGTTTTTT	CASSLARSRRGPGTGELFF
TRBV2	-	-	TRBJ1-1	14	TGTGCCAGCAGGGCCAGGGGTTTGTACACTGAAGCTTTCTTT	CASRARGLYTEAFF
TRBV25-1	-	TRBD1	TRBJ1-4	16	TGTGCCAGCAGTGAAAGCCCGGGACAGGGAAATGAAAAACTGTTTTTT	CASSESPGQGNEKLFF
TRBV18	-	-	TRBJ1-1	14	TGTGCCAGCTCAACCACGACGGAGAACACTGAAGCTTTCTTT	CASSTTTENTEAFF
TRBV2	-	-	TRBJ1-5	12	TGTGCCAGCTCAGGAGCGGATCAGCCCCAGCATTTT	CASSGADQPQHF
TRBV28	-	-	TRBJ1-4	13	TGTGCCAGCGGGGGGCAGAGTCATGAAAAACTGTTTTTT	CASGGQSHEKLFF
TRBV5-1	-	TRBD2	TRBJ2-1	18	TGCGCCAGCAGCTTAATGGCGCGGGGCGGGAGATCCTACAATGAGCAGTTCTTC	CASSLMARGGRSYNEQFF
TRBV19	-	TRBD1	TRBJ1-5	16	TGTGCCAGTAGTCATCGACAGGGGGCGAGCAATCAGCCCCAGCATTTT	CASSHRQGASNQPQHF
TRBV4-2	once	TRBD1	TRBJ1-2	17	TGTGCCAGCAGCCAAGGGACCCGGCAGGGGGGGGACTATGGCTACACCTTC	CASSQGTRQGGDYGYTF
TRBV11-2	-	-	TRBJ1-1	15	TGTGCCAGCAGCTTAGAGCGGACCAGAAACACTGAAGCTTTCTTT	CASSLERTRNTEAFF
TRBV2	-	-	TRBJ2-7	14	TGTGCCAGCAGTGATTCAGGGGTCTCCTACGAGCAGTACTTC	CASSDSGVSYEQYF
TRBV6-1	-	-	TRBJ2-5	14	TGTGCCAGCAGTGTACAGGGGAGGCAAGAGACCCAGTACTTC	CASSVQGRQETQYF
TRBV21-1	-	-	TRBJ2-2	16	TGTGCCAGCAGCAGCAGGGGTCGGGCGAACACCGGGGAGCTGTTTTTT	CASSSRGRANTGELFF
TRBV6-1	few	TRBD1	TRBJ1-1	13	TGTGCCAGCGGCAACAGGGGAAACACTGAAGCTTTCTTT	CASGNRGNTEAFF
TRBV5-1	-	TRBD1	TRBJ1-2	14	TGCGCCAGCAGCTACTCTGTTACAGGGGAGGGCTACACCTTC	CASSYSVTGEGYTF
TRBV11-2	-	-	TRBJ1-1	14	TGTGCCAGCAGCCCAACGGGGCAGAACACTGAAGCTTTCTTT	CASSPTGQNTEAFF